One and the same sample provided the 9 T cell receptor beta chains below, sequenced in a study of beta chain features in type 1 diabetes. Every isolated RNA sample was fully reverse transcribed, so sequencing captured expressed TCRB transcripts. The method was immunoSEQ multiplex PCR; TCRdb's version includes in-frame clones alone and lacks a portion of them. The sample has nearly 700,000 clones; over 10% are singletons. General study points: Across all four CD4+ subsets, people with type 1 diabetes showed modestly shorter TCRB CDR3s.

Their target antigens are unknown. Sequenced material: naive CD4+ T cells from blood. These receptors all stem from a man in his late teens or twenties with type 1 diabetes.

This chain uses TRBV18 with TRBJ1-3, with D unclear. Trimming shortened V by 3 bases and J by 3 bases, and 9 bases separated the two germline ends. CDR1 is KGHSH and CDR2 is LQKENI in the germline V gene. This CDR3 has 14 residues. DNA of the CDR3: TGTGCCAGCTCACCCGGGCAGGTTGGAAACACCATATATTTT. It codes for CASSPGQVGNTIYF.

V usage is TRBV6-5 and J usage is TRBJ1-1; TRBD1 agrees at 11 bases. The CDR3 is 15 amino acids. Per germline, CDR1 MNHEY and CDR2 SVGAGI. V shed 3 bases and J 6 bases; nucleotides not matched to a gene: 6. The CDR3 spells CASSYRTGQGAEAFF. CDR3 coding DNA: TGTGCCAGCAGTTATCGGACGGGACAGGGGGCTGAAGCTTTCTTT.

The chain carries TRBV7-9 and TRBJ2-7, with 7 bases lining up with TRBD1. Germline-derived CDR1 and CDR2 are SEHNR and FQNEAQ (reference sequence). CDR3 length: 12 amino acids. Unmatched junction bases numbered 1, after V lost 3 bases and J lost 5 bases. The CDR3, as DNA: TGTGCCAGCAGCTTCCAGGGGGACGAGCAGTACTTC. Translating gives CASSFQGDEQYF.

With regard to this clone: Within the sample, other DNA sequences also encode this same CDR3. This chain connects TRBV28 to TRBJ2-3; D not resolved. The germline CDR1 and CDR2 sequences are MDHEN and SYDVKM. Deletions cut 2 bases from V and 6 bases from J, with 3 bases between. The CDR3 sequence is 11 residues long. In DNA form, the CDR3 reads TGTGCCAGCAGTTTAGCTGATACGCAGTATTTT. It translates to CASSLADTQYF.

This clone came up a few times. The DNA for the CDR3 is TGCGCCAGCAGCTTGGGACGGGAGGGAACCCAAGAGACCCAGTACTTC. Its translation is CASSLGREGTQETQYF. V is TRBV5-1 and J is TRBJ2-5; 8 bases map to TRBD2. The trim removed 0 bases at V and 1 base at J, leaving 5 bases unmatched. The CDR3 is 16 residues long. Germline V gene lookup returns CDR1 SGHRS and CDR2 YFSETQ.

The chain recombines TRBV7-2 with TRBJ2-1; 9 positions match TRBD2. This CDR3 has 18 residues. The ends lost 5 bases at V and 4 bases at J; junction bases unmatched: 15. Germline CDR1 SGHTA, CDR2 FQGNSA. The CDR3 DNA sequence: TGTGCCAGCAGCACCGTAGCGGGGGCCACCCCTTGGTACAATGAGCAGTTCTTC. Its protein product is CASSTVAGATPWYNEQFF.

CDR3 nucleotides: TGTGCCAGCAGTTACTCGAGGACAGCCGAGTCCTACGAGCAGTACTTC. It translates to CASSYSRTAESYEQYF. This chain joins TRBV6-6 and TRBJ2-7; possibly TRBD1 for D (6 bases). The V end lost 0 bases, the J end lost 1 base, and 13 bases lay between the germline ends. The CDR3 is 16 amino acids. Per the germline V gene, CDR1 is MNHNY and CDR2 is SVGAGI (reference sequence).

The rearrangement links TRBV7-3 to TRBJ1-1; D remains ambiguous. Deletions cut 5 bases from V and 11 bases from J, with 15 bases between. The germline V gene has CDR1 SGHTA and CDR2 FQGTGA. This CDR3 is built from 12 residues. This chain's CDR3 is CASSLAQVWAFF. In DNA form, the CDR3 reads TGTGCCAGCAGCCTCGCCCAGGTTTGGGCTTTCTTT. Drawing the rest from reference TRBV7-3 and TRBJ1-1, the complete variable domain is GAGVSQTPSNKVTEKGKYVELRCDPISGHTALYWYRQSLGQGPEFLIYFQGTGAADDSGLPNDRFFAVRPEGSVSTLKIQRTERGDSAVYLCASSLAQVWAFFGQGTRLTVV.

The table lists this clone with a few counts. This may come from a read error, since a much larger clone is one base off. Other DNA sequences in this sample translate to the same CDR3. The V and J genes are TRBV11-3 and TRBJ2-5; unclear D gene. This CDR3 has 11 amino acids. Germline V gene data show CDR1 as SGHNT and CDR2 as YENEEA. Trimming cost V 3 bases and J 4 bases, with 3 bases left between them. CDR3 DNA sequence: TGTGCCAGCAGCTTGGGAGAGACCCAGTACTTC. Translated, it gives CASSLGETQYF.